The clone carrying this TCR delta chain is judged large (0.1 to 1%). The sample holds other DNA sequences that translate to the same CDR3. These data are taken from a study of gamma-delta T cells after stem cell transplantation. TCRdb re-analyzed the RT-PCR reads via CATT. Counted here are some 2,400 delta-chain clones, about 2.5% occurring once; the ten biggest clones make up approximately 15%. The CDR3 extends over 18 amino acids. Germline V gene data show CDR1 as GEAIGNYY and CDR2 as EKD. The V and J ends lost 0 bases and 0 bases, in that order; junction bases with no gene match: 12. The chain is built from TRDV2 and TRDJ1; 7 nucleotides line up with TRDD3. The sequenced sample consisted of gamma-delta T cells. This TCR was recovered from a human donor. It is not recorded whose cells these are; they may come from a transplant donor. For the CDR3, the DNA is TGTGCCTGTGACACCCTGGGGCCTACTGGGGCCGACACCGATAAACTCATCTTT. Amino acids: CACDTLGPTGADTDKLIF.